The 3 T cell receptor beta chains below come from one sample, sequenced in a study of cytotoxic CD8 clonotypes in ibrutinib-treated CLL. TCRdb's copy holds only in-frame clones and misses some; the assay was immunoSEQ multiplex PCR. The sample includes 130,000 to 150,000 clones, 75% to 85% seen only once; the top ten take more than 10%. This specimen consisted of PBMCs, obtained after 12 months of ibrutinib treatment. All receptors come from a human donor with chronic lymphocytic leukemia.

The sample holds a few counts of this clone. The V and J genes are TRBV7-9 and TRBJ2-2, with 10 bases fitting TRBD1. CDR3 length: 17 residues. Germline CDR1 SEHNR, CDR2 FQNEAQ (reference sequence). V was clipped by 3 bases and J by 2 bases; unmatched bases: 6. The CDR3 sequence: CASSLDGTGANTGELFF. Here the CDR3 DNA reads TGTGCCAGCAGCTTGGATGGGACAGGGGCTAACACCGGGGAGCTGTTTTTT.

This chain links TRBV4-1 with TRBJ1-5; no clear D gene. Germline CDR1 MGHRA, CDR2 YSYEKL. The CDR3 runs 15 residues. Trimming shortened V by 0 bases and J by 6 bases, and 12 bases separated the two germline ends. The CDR3 reads CASSQEAGFGQPQHF. In DNA form, the CDR3 reads TGCGCCAGCAGCCAAGAGGCGGGTTTCGGTCAGCCCCAGCATTTT.

This clone was recorded once. The rearrangement links TRBV4-2 to TRBJ1-5; D is unclear. This CDR3 comprises 16 residues. Trimming pared 1 base from V and 4 bases from J, leaving 14 bases between. Germline loops: CDR1 LGHNA, CDR2 YNFKEQ. The CDR3 is CASSQALRENNQPQHF. CDR3 DNA sequence: TGTGCCAGCAGCCAAGCGCTCCGGGAGAATAATCAGCCCCAGCATTTT.